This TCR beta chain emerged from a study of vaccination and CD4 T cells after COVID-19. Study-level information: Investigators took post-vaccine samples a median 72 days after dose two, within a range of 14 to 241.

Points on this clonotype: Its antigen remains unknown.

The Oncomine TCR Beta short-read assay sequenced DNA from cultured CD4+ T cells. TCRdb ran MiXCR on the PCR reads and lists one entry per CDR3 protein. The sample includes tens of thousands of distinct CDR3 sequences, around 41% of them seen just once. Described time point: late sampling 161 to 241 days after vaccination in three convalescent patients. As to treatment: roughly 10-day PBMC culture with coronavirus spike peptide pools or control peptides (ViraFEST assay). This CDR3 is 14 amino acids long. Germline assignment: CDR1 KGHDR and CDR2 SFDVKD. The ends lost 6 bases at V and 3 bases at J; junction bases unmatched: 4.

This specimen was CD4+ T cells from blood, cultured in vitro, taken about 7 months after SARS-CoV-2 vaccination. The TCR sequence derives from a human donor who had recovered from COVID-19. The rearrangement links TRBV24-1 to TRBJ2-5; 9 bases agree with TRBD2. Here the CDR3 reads CATSRASGKETQYF. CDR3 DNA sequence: TGTGCCACCAGTCGGGCTAGCGGGAAAGAGACCCAGTACTTC.